This entry describes one T cell receptor (beta chain). Its antigen is currently unknown. The PCR employed 60 Vbeta primers together with 13 Jbeta primers. Assay: immunoSEQ multiplex PCR; the TCRdb copy retains only in-frame clones and omits some. The sample holds over 150,000 clones; 60% to 80% are singletons and the top ten take around 13%. This record belongs to a study of cytomegalovirus exposure and HLA in healthy donors. Notes on the study in general: Later analysis associated a missense DCLRE1C variant with TCR beta V- and J-gene trimming.

The sequenced sample consisted of PBMCs. The source is a man aged 30 to 45 in good health and CMV-seropositive.

In DNA form, the CDR3 reads TGTGCCAGTAGTACGGGACACACCAGCTCCTACGAGCAGTACTTC. Translated, it gives CASSTGHTSSYEQYF. The J gene is TRBJ2-5, the V gene TRBV19; D is perhaps TRBD1 (6 bases). The end of the DNA fits TRBJ2-7 better, so the J call may be wrong. In germline, CDR1 is LNHDA, CDR2 SQIVND (reference sequence). The CDR3 extends over 15 amino acids.